The rows below give T cell receptor beta chains drawn from one sample of a study of blood T cell repertoires in COVID-19. Clones were sequenced by immunoSEQ multiplex PCR, and TCRdb holds only the in-frame ones, with some missing. The sample lists more than 250,000 clones, over 70% occurring once. The source material was peripheral blood. Receptor source: a human donor in a cohort sampled during active COVID-19. Both conserved end residues are part of each CDR3. A D gene is named only where the DNA matches it firmly. The listing skips clone size in some rows; elsewhere it reads once, few, many or a size class.

J: TRBJ1-1; size: .; V: TRBV9; D: .; DNA: TGTGCCAGCAGCGTAGTCGAAGGGGCACCTTTCTTT; CDR3: CASSVVEGAPFF
J: TRBJ2-6; size: once; V: TRBV19; D: TRBD2; DNA: TGTGCCAGTAGTAGGGGACTAGCGGTAACCGACTCTGGGGCCAACGTCCTGACTTTC; CDR3: CASSRGLAVTDSGANVLTF
J: TRBJ2-5; size: .; V: TRBV5-4; D: .; DNA: TGTGCCAGCAGCTTGATGTTGGCGGGAAGAGAGACCCAGTACTTC; CDR3: CASSLMLAGRETQYF
J: TRBJ2-2; size: .; V: TRBV5-4; D: .; DNA: TGTGCCAGCAGCCCTGTCCAGGGGAGCACCGGGGAGCTGTTTTTT; CDR3: CASSPVQGSTGELFF
J: TRBJ1-2; size: once; V: TRBV4-3; D: .; DNA: TGCGCCAGCAGCCAAGAGGGATCCGAAGACCGAGGACAGATGAACTATGGCTACACCTTC; CDR3: CASSQEGSEDRGQMNYGYTF
J: TRBJ1-2; size: .; V: TRBV6-5; D: .; DNA: TGTGCCAGCAGAACGGGGGAGGGCGGCTACACCTTC; CDR3: CASRTGEGGYTF
J: TRBJ2-7; size: .; V: TRBV11-2; D: .; DNA: TGTGCCAGCAGCCGGACAGTTTACGAGCAGTACTTC; CDR3: CASSRTVYEQYF
J: TRBJ2-7; size: .; V: TRBV27; D: .; DNA: TGTGCCAGCAGTTTATACGGCGGGGGCGCGAGCTCCTACGAGCAGTACTTC; CDR3: CASSLYGGGASSYEQYF
J: TRBJ2-7; size: .; V: TRBV5-1; D: TRBD1; DNA: TGCGCCAGCAGCTTGGTTTTAGCAGGGGGCGAGCAGTACTTC; CDR3: CASSLVLAGGEQYF
J: TRBJ1-4; size: .; V: TRBV7-2; D: .; DNA: TGTGCCAGCAGCTCCAGCCAAAAGGGGGAAAAACTGTTTTTT; CDR3: CASSSSQKGEKLFF
J: TRBJ2-2; size: .; V: TRBV29-1; D: TRBD2; DNA: TGCAGCGTTGAACCTCTGGGACTAGCGGGGGGGCCGACCGGGGAGCTGTTTTTT; CDR3: CSVEPLGLAGGPTGELFF
J: TRBJ1-2; size: few; V: TRBV2; D: .; DNA: TGTGCCAGCAGGGACATAGGGACTTCTAACTATGGCTACACCTTC; CDR3: CASRDIGTSNYGYTF
J: TRBJ2-7; size: .; V: TRBV19; D: TRBD2; DNA: TGTGCCAGTAGTACGGGACTAGCGGGAGGCCAGAAGCAGTACTTC; CDR3: CASSTGLAGGQKQYF
J: TRBJ1-5; size: .; V: TRBV5-1; D: TRBD1; DNA: TGCGCCAGCAGCTTCGGGACAGGGGTAAATCAGCCCCAGCATTTT; CDR3: CASSFGTGVNQPQHF
J: TRBJ2-7; size: once; V: TRBV3-1/TRBV3-2; D: TRBD1; DNA: TGTGCCAGCAGCCAAAACAGACAGGGTTTTGGGGAGCAGTACTTC; CDR3: CASSQNRQGFGEQYF
J: TRBJ1-5; size: .; V: TRBV7-9; D: .; DNA: TGTGCCAGCCCCACTTACGGGAGTTCCAATCAGCCCCAGCATTTT; CDR3: CASPTYGSSNQPQHF
J: TRBJ2-7; size: .; V: TRBV3-1/TRBV3-2; D: TRBD2; DNA: TGTGCCAGCAGCCAAGAAACCCGGGCTAGCGGGAGTAATAGCCTTTACGAGCAGTACTTC; CDR3: CASSQETRASGSNSLYEQYF